This is a list of T cell receptor beta chains from one sample in a study of blood T cell repertoires in COVID-19. Using immunoSEQ multiplex PCR, the repertoire was profiled, and TCRdb retains in-frame clones only, with some absent. The sample lists fewer than 150,000 clones; around 83% were seen once. Sample: peripheral blood. These receptor sequences come from a human donor in a cohort sampled during active COVID-19. Both conserved end residues are part of each CDR3. A D gene is named only where the DNA matches it firmly. Clone size is stated in some rows and not others, as once, few, many or a class when expanded.

size	V	length	J	D	DNA	CDR3
-	TRBV5-5	18	TRBJ1-2	-	TGTGCCAGCAGCTTGGGTTTGCAGGGGCCGGACGCCATAGGTGGCTACACCTTC	CASSLGLQGPDAIGGYTF
-	TRBV9	16	TRBJ1-6	-	TGTGCCAGCAGCGTAGGCAGGGGCCTAAGCTATTCACCCCTCCACTTT	CASSVGRGLSYSPLHF
once	TRBV7-2	14	TRBJ1-1	-	TGTGCCAGCAGCTCTGAGTCGGGTTCCACTGAAGCTTTCTTT	CASSSESGSTEAFF
-	TRBV10-1	12	TRBJ1-1	-	TGCGCCAGCAGTGAAAGGGGCACTGAAGCTTTCTTT	CASSERGTEAFF
once	TRBV30	11	TRBJ1-1	-	TGTGCCTGGAGTAAAATGAGGGAAGCTTTCTTT	CAWSKMREAFF
-	TRBV19	15	TRBJ1-2	-	TGTGCCAGTAGTATAGTAACGACATCGAGGGATGGCTACACCTTC	CASSIVTTSRDGYTF
-	TRBV30	13	TRBJ1-2	-	TGTGCCTGGATGGCAGGGGTGATCTATGGCTACACCTTC	CAWMAGVIYGYTF
-	TRBV7-8	14	TRBJ2-2	-	TGTGCCAGCAGACATAGGGTGGGGAGCGGGGAGCTGTTTTTT	CASRHRVGSGELFF
-	TRBV12-3/TRBV12-4	13	TRBJ1-3	-	TGTGCCAGCAAAAGGGGATCTGGAAACACCATATATTTT	CASKRGSGNTIYF
-	TRBV19	15	TRBJ1-4	-	TGTGCCACCCGAACCTGGAGTCTAGGAATTGAAAAACTGTTTTTT	CATRTWSLGIEKLFF
-	TRBV12-3/TRBV12-4	12	TRBJ1-2	-	TGTGCCAGCAGTTTGGGTCTGGGGGGATCCCCCTTC	CASSLGLGGSPF
-	TRBV7-2	14	TRBJ1-2	-	TGTGCCAGCAGCCTAGAGCAGGATCACTATGGCTACACCTTC	CASSLEQDHYGYTF
-	TRBV28	14	TRBJ1-5	-	TGTGCCAGCACCCCCGGGGGGCTCAATCAGCCCCAGCATTTT	CASTPGGLNQPQHF
-	TRBV7-8	13	TRBJ1-2	-	TGTGCCAGCAGCCGTGACAGGCAAGGCGGCTACACCTTC	CASSRDRQGGYTF
-	TRBV6-5	12	TRBJ1-6	-	TGTGCCAGCAGACCTGGGGGGTCACCCCTCCACTTT	CASRPGGSPLHF
once	TRBV5-4	14	TRBJ2-5	TRBD2	TGTGCCAGCAGCCTACCCGGGGGGTTGGAGACCCAGTACTTC	CASSLPGGLETQYF
-	TRBV24-1	13	TRBJ2-2	TRBD1	TGTGCCTCACAGGGGGCTAGAACCGGGGAGCTGTTTTTT	CASQGARTGELFF
-	TRBV5-1	15	TRBJ1-1	-	TGCGCCAGCAGCTTGGAAGGGCTGGCGGGGGGTGAAGCTTTCTTT	CASSLEGLAGGEAFF
-	TRBV27	13	TRBJ2-7	TRBD1	TGTGCCAGCAAGACAGGGGGCCTCTACGAGCAGTACTTC	CASKTGGLYEQYF
-	TRBV7-2	12	TRBJ2-1	-	TGTGCCAGCAGAGAAGCGGTCAATGAGCAGTTCTTC	CASREAVNEQFF
-	TRBV11-2	13	TRBJ2-1	-	TGTGCCAGCAGCTATGACAGATACAATGAGCAGTTCTTC	CASSYDRYNEQFF
-	TRBV7-2	17	TRBJ1-3	-	TGTGCCAGCAGCTTAAACTTGAGGCGGGGTTCTGGAAACACCATATATTTT	CASSLNLRRGSGNTIYF
-	TRBV19	13	TRBJ2-1	TRBD2	TGTGCCAGTAGTACTAGCGGGGGTAGGTTACGGTTCTTC	CASSTSGGRLRFF
-	TRBV7-2	15	TRBJ1-5	-	TGTGCCAGCAGCCCAGTCGGGGGGAGCAATCAGCCCCAGCATTTT	CASSPVGGSNQPQHF
-	TRBV5-5	17	TRBJ1-5	TRBD1	TGTGCCAGCAGCTTGGAGGCAGGGGGCTGGAGCAATCAGCCCCAGCATTTT	CASSLEAGGWSNQPQHF
-	TRBV30	14	TRBJ1-3	-	TGTGCCTGGAATTCCGGGACTCGAGGAAACACCATATATTTT	CAWNSGTRGNTIYF
-	TRBV30	14	TRBJ1-6	TRBD1	TGTGCCTGGAGTGGACAGGGTGGTAATTCACCCCTCCACTTT	CAWSGQGGNSPLHF
-	TRBV9	16	TRBJ2-5	TRBD2	TGTGCCAGCAGCGCGACTAGCGGGGGGGCCCAAGAGACCCAGTACTTC	CASSATSGGAQETQYF
-	TRBV19	15	TRBJ2-5	TRBD1	TGTGCCAGTACACGGACAGGGGAGGGTCGAGAGACCCAGTACTTC	CASTRTGEGRETQYF
-	TRBV18	12	TRBJ2-1	-	TGTGCCAGCTCACACGAGGACAATGAGCAGTTCTTC	CASSHEDNEQFF
-	TRBV19	14	TRBJ2-3	TRBD1	TGTGCCAGTAGGGACAGGGGGATCGCAGATACGCAGTATTTT	CASRDRGIADTQYF
-	TRBV3-1/TRBV3-2	13	TRBJ1-2	TRBD1	TGTGCCAGCAGCCTCCGGGACAGAGGCGGCTACACCTTC	CASSLRDRGGYTF
-	TRBV6-1	14	TRBJ1-1	-	TGTGCCAGCAGTGAGTTCGGTGGTAACGGACACGCTTTCTTT	CASSEFGGNGHAFF
-	TRBV6-5	14	TRBJ1-1	TRBD1	TGTGCCAGCAGCCAAGGGACAGGGAACACTGAAGCTTTCTTT	CASSQGTGNTEAFF
-	TRBV5-6	14	TRBJ1-4	-	TGTGCCAGCAGCCCGAGTGCAACTAATGAAAAACTGTTTTTT	CASSPSATNEKLFF
-	TRBV13	20	TRBJ2-5	TRBD2	TGTGCCAGCAGCTTAGTGGGCGGGGGGGCCCGTAGGTCGAGACAAGAGACCCAGTACTTC	CASSLVGGGARRSRQETQYF
-	TRBV6-1	14	TRBJ1-1	-	TGTGCCAGCAGTGAAGTCCTCCAGGGCAGTGAAGCTTTCTTT	CASSEVLQGSEAFF
once	TRBV5-1	14	TRBJ1-2	TRBD1	TGCGCCAGCAGCCCCCCCGGGACAGGCTATGGCTACACCTTC	CASSPPGTGYGYTF
-	TRBV7-9	13	TRBJ1-4	-	TGTGCCAGCAGCCGAGGGGAGGGGGAAAAACTGTTTTTT	CASSRGEGEKLFF
-	TRBV3-1/TRBV3-2	22	TRBJ2-3	TRBD1	TGTGCCAGCAGCCAGATGAGGGACAGGGGTCGTCGATTAAATCCAGGGCAGGATACGCAGTATTTT	CASSQMRDRGRRLNPGQDTQYF
-	TRBV10-3	14	TRBJ2-2	TRBD2	TGTGCCATCGGGAAGGGAGGGACCCACGGGGAGCTGTTTTTT	CAIGKGGTHGELFF
-	TRBV5-1	16	TRBJ2-5	TRBD2	TGCGCCAGCAGGACAGCGGGGGGCTACCACCAAGAGACCCAGTACTTC	CASRTAGGYHQETQYF
-	TRBV7-8	17	TRBJ2-7	TRBD2	TGTGCCAGCAGCAGGAGAGGGGTAGCGGGGCCTTCCTACGAGCAGTACTTC	CASSRRGVAGPSYEQYF
many	TRBV27	14	TRBJ2-3	TRBD2	TGTGCCAGCAGTGAGCGGGGGGTAACAGATACGCAGTATTTT	CASSERGVTDTQYF
-	TRBV30	16	TRBJ1-5	-	TGTGCCTGGAGTCGGGGTGGGTCAGCTAACAATCAGCCCCAGCATTTT	CAWSRGGSANNQPQHF
-	TRBV5-4	13	TRBJ1-4	-	TGTGCCAGCAGCCGGGAAATTAATGAAAAACTGTTTTTT	CASSREINEKLFF
-	TRBV29-1	14	TRBJ2-2	TRBD2	TGCAGCGTTTCCCTAGCGGGAGCGTCTGGGGAGCTGTTTTTT	CSVSLAGASGELFF
once	TRBV19	16	TRBJ1-1	-	TGTGCCAGTAGTATCGGGGGGACCCAACTATCCACTGAAGCTTTCTTT	CASSIGGTQLSTEAFF
-	TRBV27	14	TRBJ1-2	-	TGTGCCAGCCAAAAGCGGGGGGCCCTTGACGGCTACACCTTC	CASQKRGALDGYTF
-	TRBV7-9	15	TRBJ2-5	-	TGTGCCAGTCAACTCAGGGGTTCGTATCGAGAGACCCAGTACTTC	CASQLRGSYRETQYF
-	TRBV30	13	TRBJ1-4	-	TGTGCCTGGAGGCCCGGGGATGATGAAAAACTGTTTTTT	CAWRPGDDEKLFF
-	TRBV9	13	TRBJ2-3	-	TGTGCCAGCAGCCTCAGACTCTCAGATACGCAGTATTTT	CASSLRLSDTQYF
-	TRBV15	15	TRBJ2-3	TRBD1	TGTGCCACCAGCAGAGAGACAGGGGGGTACGATACGCAGTATTTT	CATSRETGGYDTQYF
once	TRBV7-9	15	TRBJ1-2	-	TGTGCCAGCAGTCTTAGGTCGGGGATGAACTATGGCTACACCTTC	CASSLRSGMNYGYTF
-	TRBV10-3	13	TRBJ1-1	-	TGTGCCATCAGTGCCCGAACGGACACTGAAGCTTTCTTT	CAISARTDTEAFF
-	TRBV7-6	14	TRBJ2-3	-	TGTGCCAGCAGCTTAGTTCCAGGGGACGATACGCAGTATTTT	CASSLVPGDDTQYF
-	TRBV19	15	TRBJ1-1	-	TGTGCCAGTAGTATTTTGGGGGGGGCTGGTACTGAAGCTTTCTTT	CASSILGGAGTEAFF
-	TRBV7-2	14	TRBJ1-1	-	TGTGCCAGCAGCTTAACGCGTAAGGGGGCTGAAGCTTTCTTT	CASSLTRKGAEAFF